Shown below are 13 T cell receptor beta chains from a single sample sequenced in a study of post-analysis software for immune sequencing data. The study's findings and limits: TRBV5-6, TRBV5-1 and TRBV20-1 were among roughly five TRBV segments more frequent in patients than controls.

cDNA libraries for TCR beta contained unique molecular identifiers. MiXCR, run by TCRdb on the PCR reads, gives a single entry per CDR3 protein. This repertoire shows about 400,000 distinct CDR3 sequences, around a third found once; its top ten account for roughly 13%. The antigens for these receptors are not known. Sample: blood. These receptors came from a girl aged 10 to 17 with multiple sclerosis.

This clonotype was seen more than once but under ten times. The J gene is TRBJ2-7, the V gene TRBV6-5; D is unclear. The V gene's germline CDR1 is MNHEY and CDR2 SVGAGI. The CDR3 extends over 13 amino acids. V lost 8 bases and J 5 bases, leaving 16 bases between the germline ends. CDR3 region: CASLTPGSHEQYF. CDR3 coding DNA: TGTGCCAGCCTGACCCCTGGGTCCCACGAGCAGTACTTC.

This clonotype showed up just a few times. The chain is built from TRBV7-9 and TRBJ1-4; no definite D call. The germline CDR1 and CDR2 sequences are SEHNR and FQNEAQ (reference sequence). This CDR3 has 15 residues. V was cut by 6 bases and J by 0 bases, with 11 bases left in between. CDR3 bases: TGTGCCAGCAGACATGGAGACGCAACTAATGAAAAACTGTTTTTT. Translating gives CASRHGDATNEKLFF. Complete variable domain (other parts from reference TRBV7-9 and TRBJ1-4): DTGVSQNPRHKITKRGQNVTFRCDPISEHNRLYWYRQTLGQGPEFLTYFQNEAQLEKSRLLSDRFSAERPKGSFSTLEIQRTEQGDSAMYLCASRHGDATNEKLFFGSGTQLSVL.

This chain connects TRBV9 to TRBJ2-7, with no clear D. This CDR3 has 15 residues. The V and J ends lost 0 bases and 4 bases respectively, with 14 bases between them. Germline V gives CDR1 SGDLS, CDR2 YYNGEE. CDR3 sequence: CASSVGPLHSYEQYF. The CDR3 DNA reads as TGTGCCAGCAGCGTAGGACCCCTACATAGTTACGAGCAGTACTTC.

Written as DNA, the CDR3 is TGCGCCAGCTCCCCGCAGGGGGTGACACTCCCCGGGGAGCTGTTTTTT. This codes for CASSPQGVTLPGELFF. This sequence joins TRBV5-1 and TRBJ2-2, with 7 bases that match TRBD1. V gave up 7 bases and J gave up 6 bases; unmatched junction bases: 15. This CDR3 contains 16 residues. Germline CDR1 and CDR2: SGHRS and YFSETQ.

A few counts support this clonotype. The rearrangement joins TRBV6-5 to TRBJ1-5; D is undetermined. V dropped 4 bases and J dropped 4 bases, with 14 bases sitting between them. The germline gives CDR1 MNHEY, CDR2 SVGAGI. This CDR3 spans 15 amino acids. The CDR3 DNA sequence: TGTGCCAGCAGTTTTGGATGGGGAGGAAATCAGCCCCAGCATTTT. Amino acids: CASSFGWGGNQPQHF.

This clonotype is a singleton in its sample. Its ends do not fully match the called genes, so a read error is possible. This chain joins TRBV27 and TRBJ2-3; the D gene is possibly TRBD2 (6 bases). In germline, CDR1 is MNHEY, CDR2 SMNVEV (reference sequence). The CDR3 runs to 16 residues. Here the CDR3 reads CAGSSRDSSVLDTQYF. CDR3 DNA: TGTGCCGGCAGTTCCCGGGACTCCAGTGTGTTGGATACGCAGTATTTT.

V and J are TRBV18 and TRBJ2-1; 9 bases fit TRBD1. J was trimmed by 8 bases and V by 2 bases; bases with no gene match: 13. This CDR3 is 17 amino acids long. In germline, CDR1 is KGHSH, CDR2 LQKENI. CDR3 amino acids: CASSPRVSGTGFDEQFF. In DNA, the CDR3 is TGTGCCAGCTCACCAAGAGTCAGTGGGACAGGGTTCGATGAGCAGTTCTTC.

The gene calls are TRBV20-1 and TRBJ2-1, with 12 bases that match TRBD2. The CDR3 runs 14 residues. The V gene end was trimmed by 4 bases and the J gene end by 8 bases; junction bases not matched to a gene: 6. The germline V gene encodes CDR1 DFQATT and CDR2 SNEGSKA (reference sequence). The CDR3, as DNA: TGCAGTGCTACTAGCGGGGGGGTCAACCATGAGCAGTTCTTC. It translates to CSATSGGVNHEQFF.

This clonotype is a singleton in its sample. A much larger clone differs from this one at a single base, so this may be a read error. This chain connects TRBV20-1 to TRBJ2-7; D perhaps matches TRBD2 (6 bases). Trimming cost V 6 bases and J 0 bases, with 12 bases left between them. CDR3 length: 13 residues. CDR1 and CDR2 (germline): DFQATT, SNEGSKA (reference sequence). The CDR3, as DNA: TGCAGTGCCACTAACGGGAGCTCCTACGAGCAGTACTTC. Protein product: CSATNGSSYEQYF.

The chain joins TRBV7-2 to TRBJ2-5, with TRBD1 as a possible D gene (6 bases). The length of the CDR3 is 14 residues. V shed 5 bases and J shed 5 bases, with 15 bases lying between them. Germline values: CDR1 SGHTA, CDR2 FQGNSA. The CDR3: CASSPRGPRETQYF. The DNA of the CDR3 is TGTGCCAGCAGCCCCAGGGGCCCCAGGGAGACCCAGTACTTC.

V and J are TRBV2 and TRBJ1-6, with 7 bases aligning to TRBD1. V shed 10 bases and J 4 bases; nucleotides not matched to a gene: 4. Germline assignment: CDR1 SNHLY and CDR2 FYNNEI. This CDR3 has 13 residues. CDR3 sequence (DNA): TGTGCCACGGGACAGCTTTATAATTCACCCCTCCACTTT. Translation gives CATGQLYNSPLHF.

This clonotype was seen at least ten times. The chain has TRBV7-2 and TRBJ1-2, with D perhaps TRBD1 (6 bases). Between the trimmed V and J ends, which lost 5 bases and 6 bases, there was a span of 16 bases. Germline V gene sequence: CDR1 SGHTA, CDR2 FQGNSA. The CDR3 totals 14 residues. This CDR3 reads CASSVGRGGDGYTF. The DNA of the CDR3 is TGTGCCAGCAGCGTCGGGAGAGGGGGGGATGGCTACACCTTC.

The V gene is TRBV12-3 or TRBV12-4, the J gene TRBJ1-1; D is ambiguous. The ends were cut back, 6 bases at V and 4 bases at J, with 18 bases in the middle. The CDR3 has 15 residues. The CDR3 spells CASSRNLPLGTEAFF. The CDR3, as DNA: TGTGCCAGCAGCCGCAACCTACCCCTCGGCACTGAAGCTTTCTTT.